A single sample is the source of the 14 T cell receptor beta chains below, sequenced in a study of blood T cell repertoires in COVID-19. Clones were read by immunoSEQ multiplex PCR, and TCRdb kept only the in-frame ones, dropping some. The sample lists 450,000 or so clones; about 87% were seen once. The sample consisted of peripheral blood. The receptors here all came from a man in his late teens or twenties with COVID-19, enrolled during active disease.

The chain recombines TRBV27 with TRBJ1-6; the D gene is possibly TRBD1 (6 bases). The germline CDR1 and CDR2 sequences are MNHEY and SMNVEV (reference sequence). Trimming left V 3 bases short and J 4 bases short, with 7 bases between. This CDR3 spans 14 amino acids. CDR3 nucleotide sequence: TGTGCCAGCAGTTTCGGACAGTATAATTCACCCCTCCACTTT. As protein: CASSFGQYNSPLHF.

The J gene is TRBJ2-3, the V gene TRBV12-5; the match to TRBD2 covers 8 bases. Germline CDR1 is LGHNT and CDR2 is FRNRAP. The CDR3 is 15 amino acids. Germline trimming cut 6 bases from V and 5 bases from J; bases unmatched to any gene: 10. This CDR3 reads CASGHNRGGIDTQYF. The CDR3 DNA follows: TGTGCTAGTGGACACAACCGGGGGGGCATAGATACGCAGTATTTT.

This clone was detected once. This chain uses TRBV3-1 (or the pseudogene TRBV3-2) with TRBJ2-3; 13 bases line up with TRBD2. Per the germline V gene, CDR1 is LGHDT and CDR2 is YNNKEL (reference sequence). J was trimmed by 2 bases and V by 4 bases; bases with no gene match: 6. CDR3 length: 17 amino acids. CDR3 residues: CASSPLTSGGPTDTQYF. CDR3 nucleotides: TGTGCCAGCAGCCCCCTGACTAGCGGGGGGCCCACAGATACGCAGTATTTT.

CDR3 amino acids: CASSQDPRLRSNQPQHF. The CDR3 nucleotides are TGCGCCAGCAGCCAAGATCCCAGATTAAGAAGCAATCAGCCCCAGCATTTT. The chain carries TRBV4-1 and TRBJ1-5; D call uncertain. From germline, CDR1 is MGHRA and CDR2 YSYEKL. The CDR3 has 17 residues. Trimming took off 0 bases at V and 1 base at J, with 13 bases between the two ends.

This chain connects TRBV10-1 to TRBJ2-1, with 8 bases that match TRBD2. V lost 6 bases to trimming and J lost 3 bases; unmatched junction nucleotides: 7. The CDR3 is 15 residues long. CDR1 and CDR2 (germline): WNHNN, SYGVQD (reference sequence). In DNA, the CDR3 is TGCGCCAGCAGCGAGGAGCGGGAGAACTACAATGAGCAGTTCTTC. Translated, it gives CASSEERENYNEQFF.

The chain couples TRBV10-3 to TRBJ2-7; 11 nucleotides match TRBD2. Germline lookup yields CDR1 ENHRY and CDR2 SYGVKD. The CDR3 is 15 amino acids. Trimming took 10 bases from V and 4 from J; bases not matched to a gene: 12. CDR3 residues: CATRSEGLAVYEQYF. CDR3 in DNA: TGTGCCACCCGTTCCGAGGGACTAGCGGTTTACGAGCAGTACTTC.

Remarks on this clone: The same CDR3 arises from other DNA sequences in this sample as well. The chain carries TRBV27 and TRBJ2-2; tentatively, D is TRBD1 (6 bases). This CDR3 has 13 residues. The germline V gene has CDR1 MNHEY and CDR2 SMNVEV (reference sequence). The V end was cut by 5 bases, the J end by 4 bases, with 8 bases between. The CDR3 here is CASSPGVTGELFF. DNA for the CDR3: TGTGCCAGCAGTCCAGGGGTCACCGGGGAGCTGTTTTTT.

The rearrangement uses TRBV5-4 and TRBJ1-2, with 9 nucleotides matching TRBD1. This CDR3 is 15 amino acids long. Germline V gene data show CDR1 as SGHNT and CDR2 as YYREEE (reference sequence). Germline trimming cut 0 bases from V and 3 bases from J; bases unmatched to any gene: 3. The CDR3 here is CASSLEGQGYYGYTF. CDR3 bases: TGTGCCAGCAGCTTGGAAGGACAGGGGTACTATGGCTACACCTTC.

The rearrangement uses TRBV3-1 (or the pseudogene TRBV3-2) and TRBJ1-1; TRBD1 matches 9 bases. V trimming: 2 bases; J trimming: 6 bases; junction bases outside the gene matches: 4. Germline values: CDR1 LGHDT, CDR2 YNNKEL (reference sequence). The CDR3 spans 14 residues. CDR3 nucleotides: TGTGCCAGCAGCCAACTAACAGGGGGCGCTGAAGCTTTCTTT. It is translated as CASSQLTGGAEAFF.

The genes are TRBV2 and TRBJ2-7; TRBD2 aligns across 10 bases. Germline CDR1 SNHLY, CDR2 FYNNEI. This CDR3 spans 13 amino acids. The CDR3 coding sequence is TGTGCTCGAAGGACTAGCGGATCCTACGAGCAGTACTTC. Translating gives CARRTSGSYEQYF.

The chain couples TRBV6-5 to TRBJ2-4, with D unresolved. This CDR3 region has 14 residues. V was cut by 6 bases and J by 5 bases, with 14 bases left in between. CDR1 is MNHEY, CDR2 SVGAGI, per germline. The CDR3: CASRVRSSENIQYF. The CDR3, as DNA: TGTGCCAGCAGGGTTAGAAGCTCTGAAAACATTCAGTACTTC.

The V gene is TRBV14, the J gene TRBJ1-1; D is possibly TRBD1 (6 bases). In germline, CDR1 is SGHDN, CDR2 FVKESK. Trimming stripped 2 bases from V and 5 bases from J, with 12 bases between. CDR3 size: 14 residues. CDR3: CASSQRNRETEAFF. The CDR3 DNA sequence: TGTGCCAGCAGCCAACGAAACAGGGAGACTGAAGCTTTCTTT.

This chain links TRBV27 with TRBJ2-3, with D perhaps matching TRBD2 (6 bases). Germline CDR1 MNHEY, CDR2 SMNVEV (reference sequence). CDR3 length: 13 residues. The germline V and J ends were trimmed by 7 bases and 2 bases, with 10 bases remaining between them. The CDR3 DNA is TGTGCCAGCACCAGGACTATCACAGATACGCAGTATTTT. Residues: CASTRTITDTQYF.

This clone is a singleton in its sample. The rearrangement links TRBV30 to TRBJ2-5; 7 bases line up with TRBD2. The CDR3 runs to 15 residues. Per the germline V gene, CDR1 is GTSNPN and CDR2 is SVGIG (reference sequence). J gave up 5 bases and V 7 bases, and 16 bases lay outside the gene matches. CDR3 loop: CALKTAGFKRETQYF. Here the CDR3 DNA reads TGTGCCTTAAAAACAGCGGGGTTCAAGAGGGAGACCCAGTACTTC.